This TCR beta chain was obtained from a study of shared clonotypes between healthy human individuals. Data came from immunoSEQ multiplex PCR; TCRdb stores just in-frame clones and leaves some out. The sample gives some 2.1 million clones, roughly 93% of which show up once; less than 2% is in the top ten. Study results and caveats: A generally larger estimated richness was seen in naive subsets than in memory subsets.

V dropped 4 bases and J dropped 0 bases, with 14 bases sitting between them. The CDR3 spans 16 residues. CDR1 SGHRS and CDR2 YFSETQ come from the germline V gene. In regard to this clone: Its antigen is unidentified.

CD8 cells classed as naive were CD45RO-negative and positively selected for CCR7, excluding terminally differentiated effector memory CD45RA+ cells. The TCR sequence derives from a man between 18 and 35 years old in good health. Some clones in this sample may be carry-over from other donors' samples. Sequencing was carried out using naive CD8+ T cells from PBMCs. The rearrangement uses TRBV5-1 and TRBJ2-1; no clear D gene. The CDR3 loop reads CASSHSGFSSYNEQFF. CDR3 DNA sequence: TGCGCCAGCAGCCATTCTGGGTTTAGCTCCTACAATGAGCAGTTCTTC.